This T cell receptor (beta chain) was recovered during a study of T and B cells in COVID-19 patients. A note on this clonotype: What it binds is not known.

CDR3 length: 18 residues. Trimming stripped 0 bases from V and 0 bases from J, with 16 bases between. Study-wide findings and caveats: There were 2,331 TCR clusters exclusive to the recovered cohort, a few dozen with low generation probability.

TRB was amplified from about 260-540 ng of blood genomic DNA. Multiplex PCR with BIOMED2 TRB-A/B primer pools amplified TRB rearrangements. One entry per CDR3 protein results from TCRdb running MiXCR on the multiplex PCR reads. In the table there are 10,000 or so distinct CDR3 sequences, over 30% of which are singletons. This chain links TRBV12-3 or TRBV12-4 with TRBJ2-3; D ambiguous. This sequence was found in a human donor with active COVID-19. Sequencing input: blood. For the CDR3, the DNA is TGTGCCAGCAGTTTAGCGACCTACGGCAAGGAGAGCACAGATACGCAGTATTTT. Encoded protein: CASSLATYGKESTDTQYF.